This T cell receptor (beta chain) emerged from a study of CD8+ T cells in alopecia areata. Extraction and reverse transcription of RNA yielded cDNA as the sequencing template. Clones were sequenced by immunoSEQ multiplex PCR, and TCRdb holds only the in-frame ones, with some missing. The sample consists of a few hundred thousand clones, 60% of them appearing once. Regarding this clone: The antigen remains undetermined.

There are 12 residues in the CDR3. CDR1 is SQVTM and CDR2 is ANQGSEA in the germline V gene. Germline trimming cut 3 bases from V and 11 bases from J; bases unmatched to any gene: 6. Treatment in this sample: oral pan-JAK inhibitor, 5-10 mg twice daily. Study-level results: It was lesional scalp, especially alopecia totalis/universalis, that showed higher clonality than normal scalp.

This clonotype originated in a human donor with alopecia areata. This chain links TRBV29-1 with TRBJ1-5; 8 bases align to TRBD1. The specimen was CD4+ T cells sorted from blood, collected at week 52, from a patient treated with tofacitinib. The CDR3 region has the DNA TGCAGCGTTGAGGCAGGGGGCGAGACCCAGCATTTT. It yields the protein CSVEAGGETQHF. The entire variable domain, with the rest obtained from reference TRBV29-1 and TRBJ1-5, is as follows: SAVISQKPSRDICQRGTSLTIQCQVDSQVTMMFWYRQQPGQSLTLIATANQGSEATYESGFVIDKFPISRPNLTFSTLTVSNMSPEDSSIYLCSVEAGGETQHFGDGTRLSIL.